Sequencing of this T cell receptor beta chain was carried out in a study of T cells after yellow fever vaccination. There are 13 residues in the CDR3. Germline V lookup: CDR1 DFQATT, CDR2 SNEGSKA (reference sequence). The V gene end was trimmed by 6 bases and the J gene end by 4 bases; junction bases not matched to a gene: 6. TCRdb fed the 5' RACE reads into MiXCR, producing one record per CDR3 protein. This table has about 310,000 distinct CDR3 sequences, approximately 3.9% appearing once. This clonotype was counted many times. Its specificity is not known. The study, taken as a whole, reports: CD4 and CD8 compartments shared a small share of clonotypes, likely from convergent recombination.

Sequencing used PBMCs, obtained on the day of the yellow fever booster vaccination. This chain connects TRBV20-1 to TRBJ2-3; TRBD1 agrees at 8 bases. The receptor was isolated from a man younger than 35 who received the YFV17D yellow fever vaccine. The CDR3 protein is CSALTGGSDTQYF. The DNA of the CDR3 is TGCAGTGCCCTTACAGGGGGGTCAGATACGCAGTATTTT.